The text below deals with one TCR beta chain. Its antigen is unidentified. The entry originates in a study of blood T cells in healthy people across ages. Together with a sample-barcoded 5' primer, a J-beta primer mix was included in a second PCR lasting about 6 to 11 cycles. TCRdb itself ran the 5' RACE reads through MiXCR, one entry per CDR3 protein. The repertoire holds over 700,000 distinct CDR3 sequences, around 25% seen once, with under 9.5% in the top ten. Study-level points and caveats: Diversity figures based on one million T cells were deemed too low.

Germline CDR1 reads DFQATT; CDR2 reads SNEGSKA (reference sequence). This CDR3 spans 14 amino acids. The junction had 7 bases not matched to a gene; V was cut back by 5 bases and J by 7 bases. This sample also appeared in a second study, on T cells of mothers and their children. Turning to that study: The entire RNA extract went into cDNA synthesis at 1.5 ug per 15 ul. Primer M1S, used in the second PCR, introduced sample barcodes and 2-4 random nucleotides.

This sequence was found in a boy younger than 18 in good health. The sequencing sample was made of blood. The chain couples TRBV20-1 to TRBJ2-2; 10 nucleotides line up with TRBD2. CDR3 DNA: TGCAGTGCTGTAAGCGGGGGGGCGTTCGGGGAGCTGTTTTTT. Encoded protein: CSAVSGGAFGELFF.